A single sample is the source of the 18 T cell receptor beta chains below, sequenced in a study of cytomegalovirus exposure and HLA in healthy donors. PCR employed 60 Vbeta and 13 Jbeta primers. The repertoire was sequenced with immunoSEQ multiplex PCR; TCRdb's copy has only in-frame clones and lacks some. The sample gives some 160,000 clones, roughly 85% of which show up once; 1.7% is in the top ten. Sequencing was performed on PBMCs. The receptors shown here come from a woman aged 25 to 39 in good health and CMV-seronegative.

The chain has TRBV2 and TRBJ1-2; D is possibly TRBD1 (5 bases). Germline V gene lookup returns CDR1 SNHLY and CDR2 FYNNEI. Trimming left V 3 bases short and J 4 bases short, with 12 bases between. This CDR3 comprises 14 residues. Here the CDR3 DNA reads TGTGCCAGCAGTGACAACAGGCTTAGCTATGGCTACACCTTC. Translated, it gives CASSDNRLSYGYTF. Supplemented by reference TRBV2 and TRBJ1-2, the full variable domain reads EPEVTQTPSHQVTQMGQEVILRCVPISNHLYFYWYRQILGQKVEFLVSFYNNEISEKSEIFDDQFSVERPDGSNFTLKIRSTKLEDSAMYFCASSDNRLSYGYTFGSGTRLTVV.

This chain uses TRBV6-1 with TRBJ1-1, with D possibly matching TRBD1 (6 bases). V was cut by 7 bases and J by 0 bases, with 15 bases left in between. CDR1 is MNHNS and CDR2 is SASEGT in the germline V gene. The CDR3 contains 15 residues. The CDR3 DNA reads TGTGCCAGCAACCCAGACAGGCGTATGAACACTGAAGCTTTCTTT. This sequence encodes CASNPDRRMNTEAFF.

The V and J genes are TRBV29-1 and TRBJ1-1; possibly TRBD1 for D (6 bases). With 7 bases removed from V and 3 bases from J, the gap between germline ends came to 15 bases. Germline-derived CDR1 and CDR2 are SQVTM and ANQGSEA. The CDR3 consists of 13 residues. CDR3 sequence (DNA): TGCAGCGCCCAGGACAGACTCTACACTGAAGCTTTCTTT. It yields the protein CSAQDRLYTEAFF.

This rearrangement joins TRBV7-2 to TRBJ1-2; 11 nucleotides align to TRBD1. V shed 6 bases and J 8 bases; nucleotides not matched to a gene: 8. CDR3 length: 14 amino acids. Germline loops: CDR1 SGHTA, CDR2 FQGNSA. In DNA form, the CDR3 reads TGTGCCAGCAGGACCGGACAGGGGGCACAAGGCTACACCTTC. It translates to CASRTGQGAQGYTF.

The genes are TRBV27 and TRBJ2-7, with D possibly TRBD1 on 6 matching bases. There are 14 residues in the CDR3. V was cut by 9 bases and J by 3 bases, with 18 bases left in between. Germline V gene data show CDR1 as MNHEY and CDR2 as SMNVEV (reference sequence). The CDR3 sequence: CARRRTAPFYEQYF. DNA of the CDR3: TGTGCCAGAAGAAGGACAGCCCCCTTCTACGAGCAGTACTTC.

This chain connects TRBV11-2 to TRBJ1-2; no clear D gene. Germline loops: CDR1 SGHAT, CDR2 FQNNGV. V was trimmed by 4 bases and J by 5 bases, leaving 17 bases between them. The CDR3 is made up of 15 amino acids. The CDR3 here is CASSSWATRIYGYTF. DNA of the CDR3: TGTGCCAGCAGCTCATGGGCCACCCGCATATATGGCTACACCTTC.

V and J are TRBV11-1 and TRBJ1-1, with TRBD1 as a possible D gene (5 bases). Trimming took off 5 bases at V and 9 bases at J, with 19 bases between the two ends. CDR1 and CDR2 from the germline V gene are SGHAT and FQDESV (reference sequence). The CDR3 length is 14 residues. In DNA form, the CDR3 reads TGTGCCAGCAGCACAGGAAAGGGGTTGGCGAAAGCTTTCTTT. Amino acids: CASSTGKGLAKAFF.

The chain has TRBV7-8 and TRBJ2-1; 9 positions match TRBD1. Germline CDR1 and CDR2: SGHVS and FQNEAQ. This CDR3 has 14 residues. Germline trimming cut 5 bases from V and 6 bases from J; bases unmatched to any gene: 5. CDR3 coding DNA: TGTGCCAGCAGCCCGGACAGGGGAGGCAATGAGCAGTTCTTC. Residues: CASSPDRGGNEQFF. The full variable domain, in which reference TRBV7-8 and TRBJ2-1 provide the parts outside the CDR3, is GAGVSQSPRYKVAKRGQDVALRCDPISGHVSLFWYQQALGQGPEFLTYFQNEAQLDKSGLPSDRFFAERPEGSVSTLKIQRTQQEDSAVYLCASSPDRGGNEQFFGPGTRLTVL.

The genes are TRBV7-6 and TRBJ2-2; 12 nucleotides align to TRBD2. The CDR3 has 19 residues. V lost 5 bases to trimming and J lost 2 bases; unmatched junction nucleotides: 12. Germline V CDR1 and CDR2: SGHVS, FNYEAQ. CDR3 nucleotide sequence: TGTGCCAGCAGCACCGGGCCGCGGACTAGCGGGGTTAACACCGGGGAGCTGTTTTTT. Amino acid sequence: CASSTGPRTSGVNTGELFF.

The chain joins TRBV2 to TRBJ1-2; unclear D gene. Trimming took off 2 bases at V and 7 bases at J, with 5 bases between the two ends. This CDR3 region has 11 residues. Germline lookup yields CDR1 SNHLY and CDR2 FYNNEI. In DNA, the CDR3 is TGTGCCAGCAGTGAAATCTCTGGCTACACCTTC. This translates into CASSEISGYTF.

The gene calls are TRBV7-3 and TRBJ1-1, with D unclear. Trimming took off 0 bases at V and 0 bases at J, with 2 bases between the two ends. Germline V gene lookup returns CDR1 SGHTA and CDR2 FQGTGA. The CDR3 contains 13 residues. The CDR3 region has the DNA TGTGCCAGCAGCTTAACCATGAACACTGAAGCTTTCTTT. As protein: CASSLTMNTEAFF.

This chain links TRBV9 with TRBJ2-7; D gene uncertain. V was trimmed by 0 bases and J by 2 bases, leaving 9 bases between them. This CDR3 comprises 14 residues. Germline CDR1 and CDR2: SGDLS and YYNGEE. In DNA, the CDR3 is TGTGCCAGCAGCGTAGAAGGTACTACCTACGAGCAGTACTTC. As protein: CASSVEGTTYEQYF.

This clone was picked up a small number of times. The rearrangement links TRBV7-9 to TRBJ2-5; 10 nucleotides line up with TRBD2. Germline V CDR1 and CDR2: SEHNR, FQNEAQ (reference sequence). V dropped 0 bases and J dropped 6; count of bases not matched to a gene: 10. The CDR3 has 17 amino acids. The CDR3: CASSLALAGDPHQTQYF. CDR3 nucleotides: TGTGCCAGCAGCTTAGCCCTAGCGGGGGATCCTCATCAGACCCAGTACTTC.

The rearrangement uses TRBV25-1 and TRBJ1-2; D gene ambiguous. This CDR3 is 16 amino acids long. Trimming cost V 0 bases and J 2 bases, with 13 bases left between them. Germline CDR1 reads MGHDK; CDR2 reads SYGVNS. CDR3 coding DNA: TGTGCCAGCAGTGAATACTCCGCTCACACAAACTATGGCTACACCTTC. Amino acids: CASSEYSAHTNYGYTF.

The chain couples TRBV6-5 to TRBJ1-6; 11 bases are a match to TRBD1. The CDR3 runs to 14 residues. The V segment lost 8 bases and the J segment 6 bases; nucleotides outside the gene matches: 3. The germline V gene encodes CDR1 MNHEY and CDR2 SVGAGI. CDR3 region: CASGQGAGNSPLHF. CDR3 coding DNA: TGTGCCAGCGGACAGGGGGCAGGTAATTCACCCCTCCACTTT.

The chain recombines TRBV27 with TRBJ1-5; no clear D. Germline assignment: CDR1 MNHEY and CDR2 SMNVEV (reference sequence). Trimming left V 8 bases short and J 4 bases short, with 9 bases between. CDR3 length equals 12 residues. The CDR3 spells CASGWRNQPQHF. CDR3 sequence (DNA): TGTGCCAGCGGTTGGCGGAATCAGCCCCAGCATTTT.

This chain joins TRBV7-9 and TRBJ2-2, with TRBD1 matching over 9 bases. Germline CDR1 is SEHNR and CDR2 is FQNEAQ (reference sequence). The CDR3 covers 15 residues. Trimming cost V 6 bases and J 6 bases; bases outside gene matches: 8. This CDR3 is CASRGGTGSPGELFF. The DNA of the CDR3 is TGTGCCAGCAGGGGCGGGACAGGGTCCCCCGGGGAGCTGTTTTTT.

This clone was detected once. This sequence joins TRBV11-2 and TRBJ1-1, with D maybe TRBD1 (6 bases). The V gene's germline CDR1 is SGHAT and CDR2 FQNNGV. The CDR3 runs 15 residues. Deletions cut 4 bases from V and 0 bases from J, with 12 bases between. CDR3 amino acids: CASSSVQGMNTEAFF. Written as DNA, the CDR3 is TGTGCCAGCAGCTCGGTACAGGGAATGAACACTGAAGCTTTCTTT.